The clone carrying this T cell receptor beta chain was counted a few times. Per germline, CDR1 MDHEN and CDR2 SYDVKM. Trimming took off 3 bases at V and 5 bases at J, with 13 bases between the two ends. This CDR3 spans 14 amino acids. This sample is part of a study of T cells in Graves' hyperthyroidism and ophthalmopathy. From RNA transcripts, TCR beta CDR3 regions were amplified. First-round RT-PCR targeting the TCR CDR3 was performed with the HTBI primer set. TCRdb redid the calling of the multiplex PCR reads with MiXCR, one entry per CDR3 protein. The sample includes 380,000 or so distinct CDR3 sequences, around an eighth of them seen just once.

The sequence was collected from a man between 25 and 39 years old with Graves' hyperthyroidism that later progressed to Graves' ophthalmopathy. The chain links TRBV28 to TRBJ1-2; a possible D gene is TRBD1 (6 bases). The sample comprised blood. CDR3 sequence reads: CASSFYPGQYGYTF. The CDR3 nucleotides read TGTGCCAGCAGTTTCTACCCCGGACAGTATGGCTACACCTTC.